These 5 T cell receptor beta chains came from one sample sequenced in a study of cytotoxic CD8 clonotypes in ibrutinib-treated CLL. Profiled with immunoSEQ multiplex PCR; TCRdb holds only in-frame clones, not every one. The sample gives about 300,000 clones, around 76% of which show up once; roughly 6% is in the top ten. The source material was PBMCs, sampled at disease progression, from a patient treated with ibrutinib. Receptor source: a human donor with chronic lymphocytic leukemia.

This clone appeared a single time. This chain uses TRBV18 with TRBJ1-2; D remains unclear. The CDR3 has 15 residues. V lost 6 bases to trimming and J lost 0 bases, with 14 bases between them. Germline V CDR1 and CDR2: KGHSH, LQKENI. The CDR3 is CASSVAERANYGYTF. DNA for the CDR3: TGTGCCAGCTCCGTTGCCGAAAGAGCTAACTATGGCTACACCTTC.

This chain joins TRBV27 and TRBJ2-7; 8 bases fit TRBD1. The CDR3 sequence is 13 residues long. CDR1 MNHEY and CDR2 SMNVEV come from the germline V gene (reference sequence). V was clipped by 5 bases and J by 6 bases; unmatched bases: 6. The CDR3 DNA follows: TGTGCCAGCAGTGTCGGACAGGGTTTCGAGCAGTACTTC. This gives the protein CASSVGQGFEQYF.

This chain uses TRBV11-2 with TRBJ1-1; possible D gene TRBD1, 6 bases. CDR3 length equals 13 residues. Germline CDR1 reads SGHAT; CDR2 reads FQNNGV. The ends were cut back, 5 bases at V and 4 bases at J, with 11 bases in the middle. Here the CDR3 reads CASSRRGSTEAFF. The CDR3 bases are TGTGCCAGCAGCCGCAGGGGAAGCACTGAAGCTTTCTTT.

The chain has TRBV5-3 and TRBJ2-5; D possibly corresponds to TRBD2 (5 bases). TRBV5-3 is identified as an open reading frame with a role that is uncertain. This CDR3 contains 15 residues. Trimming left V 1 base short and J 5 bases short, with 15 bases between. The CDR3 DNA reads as TGTGCCAGAAGCTTGAGAGGGATATGTGCGGAGACCCAGTACTTC. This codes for CARSLRGICAETQYF.

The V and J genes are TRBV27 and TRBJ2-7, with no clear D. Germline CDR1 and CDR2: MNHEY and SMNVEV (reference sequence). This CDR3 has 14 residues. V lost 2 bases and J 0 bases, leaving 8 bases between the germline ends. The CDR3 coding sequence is TGTGCCAGCAGTTTAGGCCAGCCCTCCTACGAGCAGTACTTC. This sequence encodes CASSLGQPSYEQYF.